The 8 T cell receptor beta chains below come from one sample, sequenced in a study of technical replicates of blood from a few donors. The data were produced by immunoSEQ multiplex PCR, yet TCRdb's version contains in-frame clones alone and is incomplete. The top ten hold 0.2% to 0.3% of the sample, which has about 73,000 clones, roughly 93% seen once. Sequenced material: T cells isolated from PBMCs. The receptor set was obtained from a human donor in good health.

The chain carries TRBV5-1 and TRBJ2-5; D remains unclear. Germline loops: CDR1 SGHRS, CDR2 YFSETQ. This CDR3 is 13 amino acids long. Between the trimmed V and J ends, which lost 2 bases and 5 bases, there was a span of 10 bases. The chain's CDR3 is CASSFDISETQYF. DNA for the CDR3: TGCGCCAGCAGCTTCGACATCAGCGAGACCCAGTACTTC.

The chain uses TRBV11-2 and TRBJ2-5; TRBD2 matches at 8 bases. V lost 1 base and J lost 5; bases outside the gene matches: 3. The CDR3 consists of 14 residues. Per the germline V gene, CDR1 is SGHAT and CDR2 is FQNNGV. CDR3 amino acids: CASSLGTSWETQYF. The CDR3 DNA sequence: TGTGCCAGCAGCTTAGGGACTAGCTGGGAGACCCAGTACTTC.

This sequence joins TRBV7-2 and TRBJ2-2; D call uncertain. CDR1 is SGHTA and CDR2 is FQGNSA in the germline V gene. CDR3 length equals 15 residues. Trimming left V 2 bases short and J 6 bases short, with 13 bases between. CDR3 DNA sequence: TGTGCCAGCAGCTTATTCCATCTCCCGGCCGGGGAGCTGTTTTTT. Amino acid sequence: CASSLFHLPAGELFF.

This chain joins TRBV7-9 and TRBJ1-2, with D hard to call. Germline CDR1 and CDR2: SEHNR and FQNEAQ (reference sequence). The germline V and J ends were trimmed by 5 bases and 4 bases, with 14 bases remaining between them. This CDR3 contains 14 residues. CDR3 nucleotide sequence: TGTGCCAGCAGCCTAGGTCCTCCCAGCTATGGCTACACCTTC. It specifies CASSLGPPSYGYTF.

This chain links TRBV7-2 with TRBJ1-1; no definite D call. The CDR3 runs to 14 residues. Germline assignment: CDR1 SGHTA and CDR2 FQGNSA. V was shortened by 3 bases and J by 3 bases, with 11 bases between the two germline ends. Here the CDR3 DNA reads TGTGCCAGCAGCTTCCGGAGGGCCGACACTGAAGCTTTCTTT. Translating gives CASSFRRADTEAFF. Combining the CDR3 with reference TRBV7-2 and TRBJ1-1 gives the whole variable domain GAGVSQSPSNKVTEKGKDVELRCDPISGHTALYWYRQSLGQGLEFLIYFQGNSAPDKSGLPSDRFSAERTGGSVSTLTIQRTQQEDSAVYLCASSFRRADTEAFFGQGTRLTVV.

This chain links TRBV19 with TRBJ1-5, with a tentative D call TRBD1 (6 bases). The CDR3 spans 14 residues. The V end was cut by 5 bases, the J end by 9 bases, with 17 bases between. Germline values: CDR1 LNHDA, CDR2 SQIVND (reference sequence). The CDR3 DNA sequence: TGTGCCAGTAGTGGCGGGGGGGCCTCGCGGCCCCAGCATTTT. This gives the protein CASSGGGASRPQHF.

The chain employs TRBV11-2 and TRBJ2-3; no clear D. This CDR3 spans 14 amino acids. Germline lookup yields CDR1 SGHAT and CDR2 FQNNGV. Trimming shortened V by 0 bases and J by 6 bases, and 10 bases separated the two germline ends. This CDR3 is CASSLDRLADTQYF. The CDR3 DNA follows: TGTGCCAGCAGCTTAGACCGTCTCGCGGATACGCAGTATTTT.

The chain carries TRBV28 and TRBJ2-5, with D possibly matching TRBD1 (5 bases). The CDR3 sequence is 15 residues long. Trimming took off 4 bases at V and 4 bases at J, with 16 bases between the two ends. Germline V CDR1 and CDR2: MDHEN, SYDVKM. The CDR3 DNA reads TGTGCCAGCAGTTCTCCAGGGATGGGATCAGAGACCCAGTACTTC. Protein sequence: CASSSPGMGSETQYF.